This T cell receptor (beta chain) was obtained from a study of blood T cells in healthy people across ages. Primers used in a second PCR of roughly 6 to 12 cycles were a sample-barcoded 5' primer and a J-beta primer mix. No fewer than 2.5 million CDR3-containing paired-end reads came from each sample. TCRdb reprocessed the 5' RACE reads with MiXCR, giving one entry per CDR3 protein. The sample contains 1.5 million to 2 million distinct CDR3 sequences, just under 50% of which appear only once. This receptor was identified in a woman aged 40 to 49 in good health. The sequencing sample was made of blood.

The CDR3 protein is CASRSIGDSSYEQYF. CDR3 bases: TGTGCCAGCCGATCCATCGGCGACAGCTCCTACGAGCAGTACTTC. The chain couples TRBV6-5 to TRBJ2-7, with D perhaps matching TRBD1 (5 bases). The germline V gene has CDR1 MNHEY and CDR2 SVGAGI. The CDR3 has 15 amino acids. Trimming removed 8 bases from V and 0 bases from J, with 17 bases in between.